This TCR beta chain was sequenced during a study of cytomegalovirus exposure and HLA in healthy donors. Concerning this clone itself: The antigen is unknown.

Study observations and caveats: An analysis done earlier found most TCR beta V segments productive about 87% or about 30% of the time. Follow-up analysis later connected one missense variant in DCLRE1C with trimming of TCR beta V- and J-genes. Analyses of presence/absence relied on an assumption of roughly uniform sequencing depth across donors.

The CDR3 covers 15 residues. Germline V gene data show CDR1 as MGHDK and CDR2 as SYGVNS. The V and J ends lost 2 bases and 4 bases, in that order; junction bases with no gene match: 4. All donors participated as healthy donors of bone marrow. The PCR used 60 Vbeta and 13 Jbeta primers. The assay was immunoSEQ multiplex PCR, and TCRdb's table has in-frame clones only and misses some. This sample has around 70,000 clones, with over 60% found just once. V gene TRBV25-1 combines with J gene TRBJ2-2; 7 nucleotides match TRBD1. The TCR comes from a male donor in good health and CMV-seropositive. Sequenced input: PBMCs. The CDR3 DNA reads TGTGCCAGCAGTGAACCCGGGACAGCCACCGGGGAGCTGTTTTTT. Its translation is CASSEPGTATGELFF. Full variable domain (missing parts from reference TRBV25-1 and TRBJ2-2): EADIYQTPRYLVIGTGKKITLECSQTMGHDKMYWYQQDPGMELHLIHYSYGVNSTEKGDLSSESTVSRIRTEHFPLTLESARPSHTSQYLCASSEPGTATGELFFGEGSRLTVL.